The following is a T cell receptor (beta chain) sequence with its context. One junction end does not reproduce the germline sequence, and a read error may be involved. The CDR3 consists of 14 residues. Germline assignment: CDR1 LGHNA and CDR2 YSLEER. The authors divided CD4+ cells into CD45RA+ naive and CD45RA-negative memory subsets. The sample belongs to a study of shared clonotypes between healthy human individuals. Some clones are missing from TCRdb's copy, which holds only in-frame ones; the method was immunoSEQ multiplex PCR. Among roughly 1.5 million clones listed, nearly 99% were seen once. The sequence was obtained from a man in his thirties or forties in good health. The chain links TRBV4-3 to TRBJ2-7; the D is unclear. Material: naive CD4+ T cells sorted from blood. Sample subset: CD45RA+ positively selected. In nucleotides, the CDR3 is TGCGCCAGCAGCCAAGATTCCTTGCGACCCACCCTGATCTTC. Protein sequence: CASSQDSLRPTLIF.